Following are 18 T cell receptor beta chains from one sample sequenced in a study of blood T cell repertoires in COVID-19. The method was immunoSEQ multiplex PCR; TCRdb's version includes in-frame clones alone and lacks a portion of them. Seen here are under 200,000 clones, roughly 83% observed once, and the top ten hold roughly 9.2%. Sequences were obtained from peripheral blood. Receptors originate from a woman aged 80 or over with active or convalescent COVID-19.

This sequence joins TRBV7-6 and TRBJ2-7; D is perhaps TRBD1 (5 bases). CDR1 SGHVS and CDR2 FNYEAQ come from the germline V gene. V gave up 2 bases and J gave up 3 bases, with 5 bases separating them. The CDR3 runs to 12 residues. CDR3 region: CASSLQGYEQYF. CDR3 bases: TGTGCCAGCAGCTTACAGGGCTACGAGCAGTACTTC.

This sequence joins TRBV12-3 or TRBV12-4 and TRBJ1-3, with D hard to call. This CDR3 spans 13 amino acids. V gave up 8 bases and J gave up 0 bases, with 8 bases separating them. CDR3 in amino acids: CASQEFSGNTIYF. The CDR3 nucleotides read TGTGCCAGCCAGGAATTCTCTGGAAACACCATATATTTT.

The chain's CDR3 is CASSQSFLVPNQPQHF. The CDR3 DNA reads as TGCGCCAGCAGCCAAAGTTTCCTAGTCCCCAATCAGCCCCAGCATTTT. The genes are TRBV4-3 and TRBJ1-5; D is ambiguous. CDR1 LGHNA and CDR2 YSLEER come from the germline V gene. The CDR3 consists of 16 residues. V lost 2 bases and J lost 3, with 14 bases in between.

This chain links TRBV5-1 with TRBJ2-3, with 7 positions matching TRBD2. The CDR3 loop spans 14 amino acids. Per germline, CDR1 SGHRS and CDR2 YFSETQ. V trimming: 4 bases; J trimming: 2 bases; junction bases outside the gene matches: 4. CDR3 in DNA: TGCGCCAGCAGCCTCAGCGGGGACACAGATACGCAGTATTTT. The encoded protein is CASSLSGDTDTQYF.

The rearrangement uses TRBV6-5 and TRBJ2-7; 9 positions agree with TRBD2. V lost 2 bases to trimming and J lost 3 bases; unmatched junction nucleotides: 5. CDR1 MNHEY and CDR2 SVGAGI come from the germline V gene. CDR3 length: 15 amino acids. CDR3 amino acids: CASSYRNSGGYEQYF. The CDR3, as DNA: TGTGCCAGCAGTTACCGTAATAGCGGGGGCTACGAGCAGTACTTC.

The chain combines TRBV6-5 with TRBJ2-7; 8 nucleotides match TRBD1. This CDR3 is 15 amino acids long. Germline lookup yields CDR1 MNHEY and CDR2 SVGAGI. Losses at the gene ends were 6 bases for V and 3 bases for J; bases not matched to a gene: 10. The CDR3 loop is CASRSGQGLIYEQYF. The CDR3 DNA sequence: TGTGCCAGCAGGTCCGGACAGGGTCTTATCTACGAGCAGTACTTC.

The CDR3 nucleotides are TGTGCCAGCAGTTTCGACAGGGGGGATGGCTACACCTTC. Its protein product is CASSFDRGDGYTF. The V gene is TRBV6-5, the J gene TRBJ1-2; TRBD1 matches 9 bases. This CDR3 is 13 amino acids long. Unmatched junction bases numbered 3, after V lost 4 bases and J lost 6 bases. Germline V gene data show CDR1 as MNHEY and CDR2 as SVGAGI.

The chain recombines TRBV5-4 with TRBJ2-1; TRBD1 agrees at 10 bases. CDR1 is SGHNT and CDR2 is YYREEE in the germline V gene (reference sequence). The ends lost 4 bases at V and 3 bases at J; junction bases unmatched: 4. This CDR3 has 15 residues. This chain's CDR3 is CASSTGQGVYNEQFF. The CDR3 DNA is TGTGCCAGCAGCACCGGACAGGGGGTCTACAATGAGCAGTTCTTC. The whole variable domain, filled in from reference TRBV5-4 and TRBJ2-1, reads ETGVTQSPTHLIKTRGQQVTLRCSSQSGHNTVSWYQQALGQGPQFIFQYYREEENGRGNFPPRFSGLQFPNYSSELNVNALELDDSALYLCASSTGQGVYNEQFFGPGTRLTVL.

The rearrangement joins TRBV12-3 or TRBV12-4 to TRBJ1-2, with D uncertain. Trimming pared 3 bases from V and 1 base from J, leaving 6 bases between. The CDR3 covers 13 residues. The CDR3 region is CASSFELNYGYTF. The CDR3 nucleotides are TGTGCCAGCAGTTTTGAGCTTAACTATGGCTACACCTTC.

This chain uses TRBV3-1 (or the pseudogene TRBV3-2) with TRBJ1-1; 7 bases are shared with TRBD1. Germline CDR1 reads LGHDT; CDR2 reads YNNKEL (reference sequence). V shed 4 bases and J 3 bases; nucleotides not matched to a gene: 11. This CDR3 has 16 amino acids. CDR3 in amino acids: CASSPYAKGADTEAFF. The CDR3 nucleotides are TGTGCCAGCAGCCCGTATGCGAAGGGGGCCGACACTGAAGCTTTCTTT.

V and J are TRBV7-9 and TRBJ1-1; 8 bases align to TRBD1. Per the germline V gene, CDR1 is SEHNR and CDR2 is FQNEAQ (reference sequence). Trimming cost V 5 bases and J 1 base; bases outside gene matches: 6. The CDR3 contains 15 residues. The CDR3 DNA sequence: TGTGCCAGCAGCCCCAGGACAGGGACGAACACTGAAGCTTTCTTT. It translates to CASSPRTGTNTEAFF.

This clone occurred a few times. The genes are TRBV19 and TRBJ2-3; 8 bases align to TRBD1. In germline, CDR1 is LNHDA, CDR2 SQIVND (reference sequence). This CDR3 region has 17 residues. After removal of 3 bases from V and 0 bases from J, the junction contained 8 bases not matched to a gene. The CDR3 nucleotides read TGTGCCAGTAGTATGGCAGGACAGGGCTCGAGCACAGATACGCAGTATTTT. Its translation: CASSMAGQGSSTDTQYF.

The V gene is TRBV7-9, the J gene TRBJ2-5; no clear D gene. Trimming removed 1 base from V and 3 bases from J, with 6 bases in between. From germline, CDR1 is SEHNR and CDR2 FQNEAQ (reference sequence). CDR3 length: 13 residues. The CDR3 region has the DNA TGTGCCAGCAGCTTAGAAGTAGAAGAGACCCAGTACTTC. Its protein product is CASSLEVEETQYF. The full variable domain, with the rest looked up from reference TRBV7-9 and TRBJ2-5, is DTGVSQNPRHKITKRGQNVTFRCDPISEHNRLYWYRQTLGQGPEFLTYFQNEAQLEKSRLLSDRFSAERPKGSFSTLEIQRTEQGDSAMYLCASSLEVEETQYFGPGTRLLVL.

This clone was seen once. V is TRBV18 and J is TRBJ1-3, with 7 bases identical to TRBD1. Germline V gives CDR1 KGHSH, CDR2 LQKENI. V dropped 2 bases and J dropped 4; count of bases not matched to a gene: 5. CDR3 length equals 15 residues. CDR3 sequence: CASSPNKGQGNTIYF. The DNA for the CDR3 is TGTGCCAGCTCACCAAATAAGGGACAGGGAAACACCATATATTTT.

The chain has TRBV7-2 and TRBJ2-5; 8 nucleotides agree with TRBD2. Germline trimming cut 3 bases from V and 1 base from J; bases unmatched to any gene: 7. The germline CDR1 and CDR2 sequences are SGHTA and FQGNSA. The CDR3 runs 16 residues. The CDR3 DNA follows: TGTGCCAGCAGCTTCCGTGCTGGGACTAGCCAAGAGACCCAGTACTTC. It yields the protein CASSFRAGTSQETQYF.

To note about this clone: The same CDR3 arises from other DNA sequences in this sample as well. V usage is TRBV18 and J usage is TRBJ2-7; D is unclear. The CDR3 runs to 14 residues. Looked up from germline, CDR1 is KGHSH and CDR2 is LQKENI. V dropped 2 bases and J dropped 0 bases, with 8 bases sitting between them. The CDR3 DNA sequence: TGTGCCAGCTCACCAGACTCAAGCTCCTACGAGCAGTACTTC. Translating gives CASSPDSSSYEQYF. The full variable domain, completed using reference TRBV18 and TRBJ2-7, is NAGVMQNPRHLVRRRGQEARLRCSPMKGHSHVYWYRQLPEEGLKFMVYLQKENIIDESGMPKERFSAEFPKEGPSILRIQQVVRGDSAAYFCASSPDSSSYEQYFGPGTRLTVT.

This rearrangement joins TRBV11-2 to TRBJ1-4; perhaps TRBD1 as D (6 bases). CDR1 is SGHAT, CDR2 FQNNGV, per germline. The CDR3 has 16 amino acids. V lost 3 bases to trimming and J lost 0 bases, with 11 bases between them. CDR3 bases: TGTGCCAGCAGCTTCCAACAGGGATCAACTAATGAAAAACTGTTTTTT. Translating gives CASSFQQGSTNEKLFF.

A single count supports this clone. V usage is TRBV30 and J usage is TRBJ1-1; 8 bases map to TRBD1. From germline, CDR1 is GTSNPN and CDR2 SVGIG (reference sequence). This CDR3 contains 13 residues. J gave up 11 bases and V 3 bases, and 11 bases lay outside the gene matches. The DNA for the CDR3 is TGTGCCTGGAGCCCCGGACAGGGTAGGACGGCTTTCTTT. It yields the protein CAWSPGQGRTAFF.